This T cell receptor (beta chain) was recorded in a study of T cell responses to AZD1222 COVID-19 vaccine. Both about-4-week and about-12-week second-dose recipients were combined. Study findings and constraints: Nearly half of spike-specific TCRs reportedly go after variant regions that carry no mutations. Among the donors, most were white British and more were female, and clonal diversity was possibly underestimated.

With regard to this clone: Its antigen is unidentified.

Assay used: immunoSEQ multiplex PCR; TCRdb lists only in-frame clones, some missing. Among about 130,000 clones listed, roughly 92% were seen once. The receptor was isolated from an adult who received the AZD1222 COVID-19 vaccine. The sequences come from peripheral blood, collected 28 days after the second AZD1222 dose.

For the CDR3, the DNA is TGCGCCAGCAGCTTGGGGACTAGCGGCAATGAGCAGTTCTTC. This sequence encodes CASSLGTSGNEQFF. The rearrangement links TRBV5-1 to TRBJ2-1, with TRBD2 identical over 10 bases. Germline-derived CDR1 and CDR2 are SGHRS and YFSETQ. The CDR3 contains 14 residues. V shed 0 bases, J shed 6 bases, and the junction held 0 bases outside the gene matches.